This T cell receptor beta chain was sequenced during a study of CD8 T cells in Susac syndrome. Germline lookup yields CDR1 SGHAT and CDR2 FQDESV (reference sequence). Trimming removed 5 bases from V and 1 base from J, with 11 bases in between. The CDR3 runs to 14 residues. Random hexamers were used to reverse transcribe an amount of roughly 0.45 to 1 ug RNA. Multiplex PCR with immunoSEQ amplified the TCR beta CDR3 across 54 Vbeta and 13 Jbeta. TCRdb called the immunoSEQ multiplex PCR reads again in MiXCR, with one record for every CDR3 protein. Of about 60,000 distinct CDR3 sequences in the sample, approximately 93% were seen once.

J is TRBJ2-5 and V is TRBV11-1; D call uncertain. The sequenced sample was CD8+ T cells from PBMCs. This TCR was recovered from a human donor with multiple sclerosis. The CDR3 here is CASSQITPQETQYF. CDR3 nucleotide sequence: TGTGCCAGCAGCCAAATTACCCCCCAAGAGACCCAGTACTTC.